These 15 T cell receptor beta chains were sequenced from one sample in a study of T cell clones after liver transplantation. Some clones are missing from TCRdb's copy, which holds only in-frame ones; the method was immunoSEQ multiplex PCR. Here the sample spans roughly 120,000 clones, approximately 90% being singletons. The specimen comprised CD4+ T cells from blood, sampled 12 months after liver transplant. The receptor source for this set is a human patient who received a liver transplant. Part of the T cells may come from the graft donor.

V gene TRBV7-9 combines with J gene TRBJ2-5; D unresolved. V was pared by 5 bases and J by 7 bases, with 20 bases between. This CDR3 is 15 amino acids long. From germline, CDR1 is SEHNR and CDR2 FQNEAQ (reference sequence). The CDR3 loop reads CASSPRAAQTTTQYF. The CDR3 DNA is TGTGCCAGCAGCCCCAGAGCTGCACAAACCACGACCCAGTACTTC.

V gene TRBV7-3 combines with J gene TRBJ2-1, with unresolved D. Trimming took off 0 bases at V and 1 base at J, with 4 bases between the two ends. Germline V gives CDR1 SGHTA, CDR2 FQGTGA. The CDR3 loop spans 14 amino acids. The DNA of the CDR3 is TGTGCCAGCAGCTTAACGTTGTCCTACAATGAGCAGTTCTTC. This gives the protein CASSLTLSYNEQFF.

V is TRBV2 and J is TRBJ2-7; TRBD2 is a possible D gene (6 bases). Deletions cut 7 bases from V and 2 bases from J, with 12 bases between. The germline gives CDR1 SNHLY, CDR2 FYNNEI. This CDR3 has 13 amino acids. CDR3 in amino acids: CASTQTRAYEQYF. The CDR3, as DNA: TGTGCCAGCACCCAGACTAGGGCCTACGAGCAGTACTTC.

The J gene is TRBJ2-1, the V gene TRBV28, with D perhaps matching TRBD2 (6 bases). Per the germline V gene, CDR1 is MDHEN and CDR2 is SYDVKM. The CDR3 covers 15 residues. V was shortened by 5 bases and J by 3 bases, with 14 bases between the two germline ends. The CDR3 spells CASSRQYGGYNEQFF. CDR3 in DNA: TGTGCCAGCAGTCGACAGTACGGGGGCTACAATGAGCAGTTCTTC.

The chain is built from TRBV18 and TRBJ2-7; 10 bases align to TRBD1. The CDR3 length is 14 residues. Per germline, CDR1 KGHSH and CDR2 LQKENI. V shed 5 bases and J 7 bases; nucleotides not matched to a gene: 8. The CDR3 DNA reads TGTGCCAGCTCAACGGCCGACAGGGGGCATGAGCAGTACTTC. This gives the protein CASSTADRGHEQYF.

The DNA for the CDR3 is TGTGCCAGCAGCCCCAGCCCGTCGGTATTGGATCAGCCCCAGCATTTT. Translation: CASSPSPSVLDQPQHF. J is TRBJ1-5 and V is TRBV9; D unclear. CDR3 length equals 16 residues. With 4 bases removed from V and 5 bases from J, the gap between germline ends came to 19 bases. Germline CDR1 is SGDLS and CDR2 is YYNGEE.

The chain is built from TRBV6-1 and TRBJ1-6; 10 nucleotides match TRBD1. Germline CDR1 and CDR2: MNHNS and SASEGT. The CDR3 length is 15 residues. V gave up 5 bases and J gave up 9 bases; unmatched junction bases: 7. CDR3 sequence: CASSLKRDRGSPLHF. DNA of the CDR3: TGTGCCAGCAGTTTGAAACGGGACAGGGGTTCACCCCTCCACTTT.

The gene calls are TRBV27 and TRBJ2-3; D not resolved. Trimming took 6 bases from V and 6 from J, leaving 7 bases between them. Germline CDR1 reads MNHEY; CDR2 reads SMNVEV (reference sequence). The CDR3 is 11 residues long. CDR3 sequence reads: CASSRMDTQYF. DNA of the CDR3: TGTGCCAGCAGCAGGATGGATACGCAGTATTTT.

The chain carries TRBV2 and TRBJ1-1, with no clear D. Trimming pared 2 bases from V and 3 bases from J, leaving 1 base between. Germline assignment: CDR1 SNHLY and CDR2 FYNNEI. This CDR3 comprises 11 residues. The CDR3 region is CASSEYTEAFF. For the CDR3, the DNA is TGTGCCAGCAGTGAATACACTGAAGCTTTCTTT.

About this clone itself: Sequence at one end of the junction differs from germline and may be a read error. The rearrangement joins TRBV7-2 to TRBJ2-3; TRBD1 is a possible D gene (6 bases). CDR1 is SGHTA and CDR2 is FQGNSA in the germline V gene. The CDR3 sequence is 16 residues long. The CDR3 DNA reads TGTGCCAGCACCTTATGGAGTACAGGGACCACAGATACGCAGTATTTT. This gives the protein CASTLWSTGTTDTQYF. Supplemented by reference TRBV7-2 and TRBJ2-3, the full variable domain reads GAGVSQSPSNKVTEKGKDVELRCDPISGHTALYWYRQSLGQGLEFLIYFQGNSAPDKSGLPSDRFSAERTGGSVSTLTIQRTQQEDSAVYLCASTLWSTGTTDTQYFGPGTRLTVL.

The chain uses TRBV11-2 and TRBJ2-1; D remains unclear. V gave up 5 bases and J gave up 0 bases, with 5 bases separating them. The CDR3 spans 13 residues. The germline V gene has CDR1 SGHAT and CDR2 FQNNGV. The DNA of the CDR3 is TGTGCCAGCAGCGAAAGCTCCTACAATGAGCAGTTCTTC. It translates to CASSESSYNEQFF.

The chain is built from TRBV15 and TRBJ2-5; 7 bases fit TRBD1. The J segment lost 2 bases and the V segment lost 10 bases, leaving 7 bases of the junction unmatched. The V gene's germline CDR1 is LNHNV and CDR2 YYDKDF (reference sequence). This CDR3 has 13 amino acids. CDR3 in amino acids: CAIQDRWQETQYF. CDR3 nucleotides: TGTGCCATCCAGGACAGGTGGCAAGAGACCCAGTACTTC.

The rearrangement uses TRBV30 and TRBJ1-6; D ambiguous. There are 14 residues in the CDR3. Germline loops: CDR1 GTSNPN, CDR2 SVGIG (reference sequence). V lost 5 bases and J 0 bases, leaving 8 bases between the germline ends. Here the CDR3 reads CAWGLSSYNSPLHF. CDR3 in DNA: TGTGCCTGGGGTCTCAGCTCCTATAATTCACCCCTCCACTTT.

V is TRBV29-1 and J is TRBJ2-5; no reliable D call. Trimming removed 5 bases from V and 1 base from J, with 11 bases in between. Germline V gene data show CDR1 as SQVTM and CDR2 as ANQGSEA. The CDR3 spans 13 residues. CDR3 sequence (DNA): TGCAGCGTTCTGACAAGTCCCCAAGAGACCCAGTACTTC. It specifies CSVLTSPQETQYF.

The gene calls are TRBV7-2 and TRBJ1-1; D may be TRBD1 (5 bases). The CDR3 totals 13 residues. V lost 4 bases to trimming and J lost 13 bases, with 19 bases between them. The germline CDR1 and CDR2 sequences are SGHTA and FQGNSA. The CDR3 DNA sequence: TGTGCCAGCAGCTCGATCGAAGGGGTCTCCGGTTTCTTT. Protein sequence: CASSSIEGVSGFF. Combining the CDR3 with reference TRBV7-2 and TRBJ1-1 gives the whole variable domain GAGVSQSPSNKVTEKGKDVELRCDPISGHTALYWYRQSLGQGLEFLIYFQGNSAPDKSGLPSDRFSAERTGGSVSTLTIQRTQQEDSAVYLCASSSIEGVSGFFGQGTRLTVV.